This is a list of T cell receptor beta chains from one sample in a study of T cells expressing NK-cell markers. TCRdb reprocessed the 5' RACE reads and stores each CDR3 protein as one record, lacking DNA. There are approximately 15,000 distinct CDR3 sequences in the sample, with 50% to 75% held by the top ten. Sequencing was done on a sample of blood T cells: a sorted CD56 or NKG2C T cell subset, CD4+ or CD8+ T cells, or bulk PBMC T cells (not recorded which). These TCRs come from a man aged 18 to 69 in good health. CDR3s include the opening cysteine and the closing phenylalanine or tryptophan. Size is omitted from some rows. Given values are once, few, many or a class for expanded clones.

clone_size	v_call	j_call	cdr3_aa
-	TRBV6-1	TRBJ2-7	CASSDGWETLVGYEQYF
-	TRBV20-1	TRBJ2-7	CSATHGTSGGNPYEQYF
-	TRBV9	TRBJ2-7	CASSPGLSSYEQYF
-	TRBV5-6	TRBJ2-2	CASSPRDRANTGELFF
-	TRBV5-1	TRBJ2-7	CASSDSSNSYEQYF
-	TRBV11-2	TRBJ2-6	CASSRQTGPGSGANVLTF
-	TRBV30	TRBJ2-2	CAWIPRGGSGDTGELFF
-	TRBV7-2	TRBJ2-1	CASSPHGGLLRNEQFF
-	TRBV20-1	TRBJ2-7	CSARDRPSSDEQYF
-	TRBV6-2/TRBV6-3	TRBJ2-1	CASSNNPLGVTGLAHRFF
-	TRBV4-2	TRBJ2-7	CASSQDWAFGSYEQYF
-	TRBV20-1	TRBJ2-5	CSAKGGSGRLETQYF
-	TRBV7-7	TRBJ2-1	CASSPKAGDPIYEQFF
-	TRBV20-1	TRBJ2-7	CSATWTSGVSYEQYF
-	TRBV20-1	TRBJ2-5	CSAPRLAGRETQYF
-	TRBV5-1	TRBJ1-4	CASSLSARLEEKLFF
-	TRBV19	TRBJ2-1	CASSTGRAGEQFF
-	TRBV7-2	TRBJ2-3	CASSYVGQGVGTQYF
-	TRBV5-1	TRBJ1-2	CASSLTGFYGYTF
-	TRBV7-2	TRBJ2-1	CASSLGTGGLGNEQFF
-	TRBV24-1	TRBJ2-1	CATSRAASNEQFF
-	TRBV7-8	TRBJ2-5	CASSFFGREGETQYF
-	TRBV7-2	TRBJ2-3	CASSSVAGGQSDTQYF
-	TRBV25-1	TRBJ2-1	CASSLGASYNEQFF
-	TRBV10-2	TRBJ2-2	CASSQERTRTRELFF
-	TRBV24-1	TRBJ2-5	CATSDPTGAKETQYF
-	TRBV5-1	TRBJ1-1	CASSSLLTGRTEAFF
-	TRBV20-1	TRBJ2-7	CSARDSNRPRGEQYF
-	TRBV5-1	TRBJ2-1	CASSLGTQGRMFF
-	TRBV7-2	TRBJ2-5	CASSLDTSGETQYF
medium-sized	TRBV12-3/TRBV12-4	TRBJ2-2	CASSLMRTGELFF
-	TRBV29-1	TRBJ1-2	CSVTRDPANYGYTF
-	TRBV27	TRBJ2-1	CASSLLGRDEIPNEQFF
-	TRBV12-3/TRBV12-4	TRBJ1-1	CASGGQLWGEAFF
-	TRBV28	TRBJ2-1	CASSLRGSGGLYWDSYNEQFF
medium-sized	TRBV12-3/TRBV12-4	TRBJ1-5	CASSLASGIQPQHF
-	TRBV20-1	TRBJ2-1	CSANPGTVSYNEQFF
-	TRBV7-8	TRBJ2-2	CASSQFGALNTGELFF
-	TRBV4-1	TRBJ2-1	CASSQLRYNEQFF
-	TRBV29-1	TRBJ2-5	CSAGLAGFRQETQYF
-	TRBV10-3	TRBJ2-7	CAIRRDRGVYEQYF
-	TRBV4-2	TRBJ1-4	CASSQDLAGGSTNEKLFF
-	TRBV5-1	TRBJ2-5	CASSPNLLAGQPRETQYF
-	TRBV7-9	TRBJ1-6	CASSLSRARVVSPLHF
-	TRBV20-1	TRBJ2-5	CSARDFRGGREETQYF
medium-sized	TRBV5-1	TRBJ1-4	CASSPGGSVEKLFF
-	TRBV12-3/TRBV12-4	TRBJ2-3	CATSRPGLGEYTQYF
-	TRBV29-1	TRBJ1-2	CSVEDGSRGDYGYTF
-	TRBV9	TRBJ2-3	CASSPSMWGYTDTQYF
-	TRBV7-2	TRBJ2-2	CASLLSGTNTGELFF
-	TRBV5-1	TRBJ1-4	CASSLESSGLFF
-	TRBV12-3/TRBV12-4	TRBJ2-2	CASSPRLAGTGELFF
-	TRBV2	TRBJ2-3	CASSPTSGGTDTQYF
-	TRBV4-3	TRBJ2-6	CASSQDPGTLSSGANVLTF
-	TRBV20-1	TRBJ2-7	CSAPNPTSGSYEQYF